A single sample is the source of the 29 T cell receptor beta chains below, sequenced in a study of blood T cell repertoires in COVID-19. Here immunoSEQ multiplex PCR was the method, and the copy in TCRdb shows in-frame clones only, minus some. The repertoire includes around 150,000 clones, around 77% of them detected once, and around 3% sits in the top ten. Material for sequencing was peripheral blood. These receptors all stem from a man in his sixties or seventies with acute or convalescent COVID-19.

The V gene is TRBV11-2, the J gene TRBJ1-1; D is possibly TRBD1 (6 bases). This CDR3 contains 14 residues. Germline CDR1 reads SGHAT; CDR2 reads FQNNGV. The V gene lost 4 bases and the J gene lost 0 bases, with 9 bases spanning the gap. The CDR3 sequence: CASSYGQLNTEAFF. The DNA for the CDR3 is TGTGCCAGCAGCTACGGACAGTTGAACACTGAAGCTTTCTTT.

The CDR3 loop reads CASSGGGLAGAQGETQYF. The CDR3 DNA is TGTGCCAGCAGCGGTGGGGGACTAGCGGGAGCCCAAGGAGAGACCCAGTACTTC. The chain has TRBV9 and TRBJ2-5, with 14 bases aligning to TRBD2. This CDR3 is 18 amino acids long. Germline V gives CDR1 SGDLS, CDR2 YYNGEE. V lost 3 bases and J lost 4; bases outside the gene matches: 11.

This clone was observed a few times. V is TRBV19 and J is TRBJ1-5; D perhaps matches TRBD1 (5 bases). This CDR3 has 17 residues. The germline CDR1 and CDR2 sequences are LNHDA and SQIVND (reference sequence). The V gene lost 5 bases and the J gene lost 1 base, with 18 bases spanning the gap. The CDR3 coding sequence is TGTGCCAGTAGTCCTCGGGCCCCACGACAGAGCAATCAGCCCCAGCATTTT. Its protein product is CASSPRAPRQSNQPQHF. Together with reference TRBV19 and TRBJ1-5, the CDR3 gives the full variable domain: DGGITQSPKYLFRKEGQNVTLSCEQNLNHDAMYWYRQDPGQGLRLIYYSQIVNDFQKGDIAEGYSVSREKKESFPLTVTSAQKNPTAFYLCASSPRAPRQSNQPQHFGDGTRLSIL.

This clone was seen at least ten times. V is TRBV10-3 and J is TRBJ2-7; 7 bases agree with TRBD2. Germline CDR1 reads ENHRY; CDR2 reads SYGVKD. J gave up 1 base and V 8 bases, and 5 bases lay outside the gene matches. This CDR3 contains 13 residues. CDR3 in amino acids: CAIRGGDSYEQYF. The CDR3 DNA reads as TGTGCCATCCGGGGAGGGGATTCCTACGAGCAGTACTTC.

This chain's CDR3 is CASSIVTSKDTQYF. The CDR3 DNA reads TGTGCCAGTAGTATTGTCACTAGCAAGGATACGCAGTATTTT. The V call is TRBV19, the J call TRBJ2-3; perhaps TRBD2 as D (6 bases). The V gene lost 3 bases and the J gene lost 6 bases, with 13 bases spanning the gap. Germline V lookup: CDR1 LNHDA, CDR2 SQIVND (reference sequence). CDR3 length: 14 residues.

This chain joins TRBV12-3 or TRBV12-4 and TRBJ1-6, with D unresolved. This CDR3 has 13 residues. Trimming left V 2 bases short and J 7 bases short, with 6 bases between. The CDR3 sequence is CASSLLANSPLHF. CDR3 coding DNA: TGTGCCAGCAGTTTACTCGCGAATTCACCCCTCCACTTT.

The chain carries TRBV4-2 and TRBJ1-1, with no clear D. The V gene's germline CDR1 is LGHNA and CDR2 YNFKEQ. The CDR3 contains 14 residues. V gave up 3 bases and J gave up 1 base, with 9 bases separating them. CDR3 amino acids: CASSQQNENTEAFF. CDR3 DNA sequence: TGTGCCAGCAGCCAGCAGAATGAGAACACTGAAGCTTTCTTT.

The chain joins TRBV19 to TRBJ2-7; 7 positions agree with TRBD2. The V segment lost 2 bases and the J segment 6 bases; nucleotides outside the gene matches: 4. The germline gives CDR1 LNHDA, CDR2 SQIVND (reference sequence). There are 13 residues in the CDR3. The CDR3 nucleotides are TGTGCCAGTAGTATAAATACGGGGGGCGAGCAGTACTTC. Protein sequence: CASSINTGGEQYF.

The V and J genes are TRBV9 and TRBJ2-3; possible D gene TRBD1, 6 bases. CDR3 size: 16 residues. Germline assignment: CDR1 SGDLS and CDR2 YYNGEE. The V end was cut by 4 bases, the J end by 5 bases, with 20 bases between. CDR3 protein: CASSLGLGRGGDTQYF. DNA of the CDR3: TGTGCCAGCAGCTTGGGGCTTGGCAGGGGCGGAGATACGCAGTATTTT.

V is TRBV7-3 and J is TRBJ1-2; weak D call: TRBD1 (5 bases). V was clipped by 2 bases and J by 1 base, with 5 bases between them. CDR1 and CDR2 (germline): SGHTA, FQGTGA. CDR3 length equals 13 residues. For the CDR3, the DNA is TGTGCCAGCAGCTTAGACAGTAACTATGGCTACACCTTC. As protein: CASSLDSNYGYTF. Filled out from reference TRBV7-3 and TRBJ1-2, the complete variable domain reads GAGVSQTPSNKVTEKGKYVELRCDPISGHTALYWYRQSLGQGPEFLIYFQGTGAADDSGLPNDRFFAVRPEGSVSTLKIQRTERGDSAVYLCASSLDSNYGYTFGSGTRLTVV.

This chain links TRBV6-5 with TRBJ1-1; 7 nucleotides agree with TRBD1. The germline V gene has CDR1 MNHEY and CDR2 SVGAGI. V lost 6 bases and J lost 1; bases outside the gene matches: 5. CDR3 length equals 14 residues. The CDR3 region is CASSQGQRNTEAFF. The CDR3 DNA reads TGTGCCAGCAGCCAGGGACAGAGGAACACTGAAGCTTTCTTT.

The CDR3 DNA reads as TGTGCCATCAGTCCGACAGGGCTAGGACCAACTAATGAAAAACTGTTTTTT. Translation: CAISPTGLGPTNEKLFF. The chain employs TRBV10-3 and TRBJ1-4; 7 nucleotides line up with TRBD1. The V gene end was trimmed by 5 bases and the J gene end by 0 bases; junction bases not matched to a gene: 9. From germline, CDR1 is ENHRY and CDR2 SYGVKD. This CDR3 is 17 amino acids long.

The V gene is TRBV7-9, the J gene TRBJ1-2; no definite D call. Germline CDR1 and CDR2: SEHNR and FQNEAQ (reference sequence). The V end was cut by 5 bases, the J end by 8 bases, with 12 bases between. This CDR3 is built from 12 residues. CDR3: CASSRESKGYTF. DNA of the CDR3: TGTGCCAGCAGCCGAGAGTCTAAGGGCTACACCTTC.

CDR3 nucleotides: TGTGCCAGCAGTTTCAATCGGGGATCGAGCAATCAGCCCCAGCATTTT. Translation: CASSFNRGSSNQPQHF. V and J are TRBV28 and TRBJ1-5; no clear D. The CDR3 runs 16 residues. V lost 3 bases to trimming and J lost 1 base, with 13 bases between them. The germline V gene encodes CDR1 MDHEN and CDR2 SYDVKM.

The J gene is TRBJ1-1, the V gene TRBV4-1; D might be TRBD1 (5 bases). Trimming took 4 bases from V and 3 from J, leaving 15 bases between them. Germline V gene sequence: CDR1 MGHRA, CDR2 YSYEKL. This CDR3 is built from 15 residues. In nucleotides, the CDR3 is TGCGCCAGCAGCCGGGCTCAGGGAGGGGACACTGAAGCTTTCTTT. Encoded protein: CASSRAQGGDTEAFF.

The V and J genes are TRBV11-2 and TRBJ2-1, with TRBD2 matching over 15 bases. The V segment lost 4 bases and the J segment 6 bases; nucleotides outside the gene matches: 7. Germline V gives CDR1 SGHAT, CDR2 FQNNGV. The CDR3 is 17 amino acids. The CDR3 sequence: CASSSGGTSGRSNEQFF. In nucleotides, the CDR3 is TGTGCCAGCAGCTCGGGGGGGACTAGCGGGAGGTCCAATGAGCAGTTCTTC.

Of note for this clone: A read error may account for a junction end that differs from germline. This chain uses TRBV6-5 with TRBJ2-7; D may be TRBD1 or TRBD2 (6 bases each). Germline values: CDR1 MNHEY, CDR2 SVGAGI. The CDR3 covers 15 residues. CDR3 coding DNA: TGTGCCAGCAGTAACTCGGGGGCCCCTTCCTACGAGCAGTACTTC. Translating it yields CASSNSGAPSYEQYF.

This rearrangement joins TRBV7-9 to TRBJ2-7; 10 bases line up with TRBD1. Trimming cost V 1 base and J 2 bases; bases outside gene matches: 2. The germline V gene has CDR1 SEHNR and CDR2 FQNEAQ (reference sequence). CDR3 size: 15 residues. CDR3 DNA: TGTGCCAGCAGCTTAGTAGGACAGGGGGCCTACGAGCAGTACTTC. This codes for CASSLVGQGAYEQYF.

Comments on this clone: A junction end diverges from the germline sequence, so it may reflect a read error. The CDR3 nucleotides are TGTGCCGCCAGTAAAACCCAATTGGGGGGGACCAACAATGAGCAGTTCTTC. This sequence encodes CAASKTQLGGTNNEQFF. This chain uses TRBV24-1 with TRBJ2-1, with 7 nucleotides matching TRBD2. CDR3 size: 17 residues. Germline V CDR1 and CDR2: KGHDR, SFDVKD.

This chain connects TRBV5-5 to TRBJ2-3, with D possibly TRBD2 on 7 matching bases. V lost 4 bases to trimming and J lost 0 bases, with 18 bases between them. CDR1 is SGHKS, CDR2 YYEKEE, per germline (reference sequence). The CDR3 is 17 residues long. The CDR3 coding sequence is TGTGCCAGCAGCGGCAGGGAGCGGGACATTAGCACAGATACGCAGTATTTT. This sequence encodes CASSGRERDISTDTQYF.

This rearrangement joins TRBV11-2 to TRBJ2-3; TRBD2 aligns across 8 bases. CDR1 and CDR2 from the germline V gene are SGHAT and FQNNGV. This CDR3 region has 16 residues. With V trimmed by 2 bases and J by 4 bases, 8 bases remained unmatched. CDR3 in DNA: TGTGCCAGCAGCTTATTATCGGGGGGGGGCCCAGATACGCAGTATTTT. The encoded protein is CASSLLSGGGPDTQYF.

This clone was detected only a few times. The CDR3 spells CASSLASGALWEQYF. DNA for the CDR3: TGTGCCAGCAGCTTAGCTAGCGGAGCCCTTTGGGAGCAGTACTTC. The rearrangement uses TRBV7-9 and TRBJ2-7; the D gene is possibly TRBD2 (6 bases). The CDR3 sequence is 15 residues long. The V and J ends lost 0 bases and 7 bases respectively, with 16 bases between them. Germline assignment: CDR1 SEHNR and CDR2 FQNEAQ (reference sequence).

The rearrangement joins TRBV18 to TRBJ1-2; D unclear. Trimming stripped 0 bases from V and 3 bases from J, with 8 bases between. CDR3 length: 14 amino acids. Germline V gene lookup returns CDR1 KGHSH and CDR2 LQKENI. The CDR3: CASSPPGRDYGYTF. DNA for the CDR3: TGTGCCAGCTCACCACCAGGGAGGGACTATGGCTACACCTTC.

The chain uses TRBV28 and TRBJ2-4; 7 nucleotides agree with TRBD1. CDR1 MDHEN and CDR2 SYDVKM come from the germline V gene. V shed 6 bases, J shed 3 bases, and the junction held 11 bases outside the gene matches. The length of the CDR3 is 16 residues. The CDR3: CASSPHRGEGKNIQYF. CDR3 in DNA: TGTGCCAGCAGCCCCCACAGGGGCGAAGGCAAAAACATTCAGTACTTC.

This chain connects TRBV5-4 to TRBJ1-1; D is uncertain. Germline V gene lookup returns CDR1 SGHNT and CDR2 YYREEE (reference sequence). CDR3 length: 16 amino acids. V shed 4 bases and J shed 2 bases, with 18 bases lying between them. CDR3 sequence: CASSIFGLPTNTEAFF. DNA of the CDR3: TGTGCCAGCAGCATATTCGGACTCCCTACTAACACTGAAGCTTTCTTT.

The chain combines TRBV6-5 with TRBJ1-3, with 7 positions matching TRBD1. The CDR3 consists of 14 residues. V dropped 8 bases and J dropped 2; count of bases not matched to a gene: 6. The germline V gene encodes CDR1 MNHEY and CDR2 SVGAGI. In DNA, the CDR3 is TGTGCCAGCCTAAATACAGGGGCTGGAAACACCATATATTTT. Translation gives CASLNTGAGNTIYF.

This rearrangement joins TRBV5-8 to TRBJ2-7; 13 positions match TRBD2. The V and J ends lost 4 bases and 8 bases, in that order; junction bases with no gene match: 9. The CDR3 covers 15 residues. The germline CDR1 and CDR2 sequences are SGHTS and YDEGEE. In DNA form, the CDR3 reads TGTGCCAGCAGCCCAGACCCGGGACTAGCGGGAAAGCAGTACTTC. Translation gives CASSPDPGLAGKQYF.

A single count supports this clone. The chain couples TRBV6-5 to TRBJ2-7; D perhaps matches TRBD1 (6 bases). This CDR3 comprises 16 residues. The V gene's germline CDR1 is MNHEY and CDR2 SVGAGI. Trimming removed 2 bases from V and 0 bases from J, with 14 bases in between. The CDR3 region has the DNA TGTGCCAGCAGTTACCGGACAGACCTGAGCTCCTACGAGCAGTACTTC. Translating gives CASSYRTDLSSYEQYF.

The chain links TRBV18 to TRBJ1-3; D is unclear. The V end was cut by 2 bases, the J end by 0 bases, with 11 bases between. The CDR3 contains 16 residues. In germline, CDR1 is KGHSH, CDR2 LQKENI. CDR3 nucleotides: TGTGCCAGCTCACCAAGTCAGGTCGACTCTGGAAACACCATATATTTT. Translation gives CASSPSQVDSGNTIYF.